These 13 T cell receptor beta chains were sequenced from one sample in a study of blood T cell repertoires in COVID-19. Libraries were prepared by immunoSEQ multiplex PCR; TCRdb keeps only in-frame clonotypes and omits some of them. This sample has around 130,000 clones, with about 80% found just once. Specimen: peripheral blood. The receptor source for this set is a woman in her fifties or sixties with acute or convalescent COVID-19.

Concerning this clone itself: This CDR3 is also generated by other DNA sequences in the sample. This rearrangement joins TRBV5-1 to TRBJ2-3; 7 nucleotides agree with TRBD2. With V trimmed by 2 bases and J by 3 bases, 6 bases remained unmatched. The CDR3 loop spans 15 amino acids. The germline CDR1 and CDR2 sequences are SGHRS and YFSETQ. CDR3 region: CASSLSGASTDTQYF. The CDR3 DNA sequence: TGCGCCAGCAGCTTAAGCGGGGCTTCAACAGATACGCAGTATTTT.

This sequence joins TRBV11-2 and TRBJ2-1; D possibly corresponds to TRBD2 (5 bases). The CDR3 loop spans 17 amino acids. CDR1 and CDR2 (germline): SGHAT, FQNNGV. V gave up 1 base and J gave up 0 bases, with 13 bases separating them. The CDR3: CASSLARSGGSYNEQFF. The CDR3 DNA reads as TGTGCCAGCAGCTTAGCTCGGAGCGGTGGCTCCTACAATGAGCAGTTCTTC.

The genes are TRBV30 and TRBJ2-5; 11 positions match TRBD2. CDR1 and CDR2 (germline): GTSNPN, SVGIG (reference sequence). CDR3 length equals 13 residues. V lost 5 bases and J lost 7; bases outside the gene matches: 6. CDR3 DNA: TGTGCCTGGGATAGCGGGGGGGTAGGGACCCAGTACTTC. This sequence encodes CAWDSGGVGTQYF. The full variable domain, rest sourced from reference TRBV30 and TRBJ2-5, is SQTIHQWPATLVQPVGSPLSLECTVEGTSNPNLYWYRQAAGRGLQLLFYSVGIGQISSEVPQNLSASRPQDRQFILSSKKLLLSDSGFYLCAWDSGGVGTQYFGPGTRLLVL.

This clone was recorded a few times. V gene TRBV18 combines with J gene TRBJ1-2, with 7 bases identical to TRBD1. CDR3 length: 13 residues. V dropped 3 bases and J dropped 3; count of bases not matched to a gene: 1. The germline CDR1 and CDR2 sequences are KGHSH and LQKENI. The CDR3 here is CASSPGQYYGYTF. The DNA for the CDR3 is TGTGCCAGCTCACCGGGACAGTACTATGGCTACACCTTC.

The rearrangement uses TRBV19 and TRBJ1-2, with D possibly matching TRBD1 (5 bases). The germline V gene encodes CDR1 LNHDA and CDR2 SQIVND (reference sequence). This CDR3 has 16 residues. Trimming took off 6 bases at V and 3 bases at J, with 20 bases between the two ends. DNA of the CDR3: TGTGCCAGTAGAGGGGCAGGGTATGAAAGGGACTATGGCTACACCTTC. Amino acids: CASRGAGYERDYGYTF.

This clone was seen more than once but under ten times. The rearrangement joins TRBV19 to TRBJ1-3; D not certain. CDR1 and CDR2 from the germline V gene are LNHDA and SQIVND (reference sequence). The CDR3 runs to 17 residues. Trimming removed 5 bases from V and 0 bases from J, with 17 bases in between. DNA of the CDR3: TGTGCCAGTAGTCTCCTGAAGGCAGGCCGCTCTGGAAACACCATATATTTT. As protein: CASSLLKAGRSGNTIYF.

V is TRBV5-1 and J is TRBJ1-4; no firm D call. Between the trimmed V and J ends, which lost 4 bases and 0 bases, there was a span of 13 bases. This CDR3 region has 16 residues. Germline V lookup: CDR1 SGHRS, CDR2 YFSETQ. The CDR3 spells CASSEGSRATNEKLFF. For the CDR3, the DNA is TGCGCCAGCAGCGAGGGATCCCGAGCAACTAATGAAAAACTGTTTTTT.

The chain couples TRBV2 to TRBJ1-4, with 7 bases matching TRBD1. V lost 4 bases and J lost 0; bases outside the gene matches: 2. CDR1 and CDR2 from the germline V gene are SNHLY and FYNNEI. This CDR3 spans 15 amino acids. The CDR3 sequence is CASSGDSATNEKLFF. In DNA form, the CDR3 reads TGTGCCAGCAGTGGGGACAGCGCAACTAATGAAAAACTGTTTTTT.

The rearrangement joins TRBV11-2 to TRBJ2-5, with no clear D. V lost 0 bases to trimming and J lost 4 bases, with 9 bases between them. In germline, CDR1 is SGHAT, CDR2 FQNNGV. CDR3 length equals 14 residues. The CDR3 loop reads CASSLDISGETQYF. The CDR3 region has the DNA TGTGCCAGCAGCTTAGATATCTCAGGAGAGACCCAGTACTTC.

V and J are TRBV3-1 (or the pseudogene TRBV3-2) and TRBJ2-2, with TRBD1 matching 7 bases. The junction had 9 bases not matched to a gene; V was cut back by 4 bases and J by 4 bases. CDR3 length: 16 amino acids. From germline, CDR1 is LGHDT and CDR2 YNNKEL (reference sequence). The CDR3 DNA reads TGTGCCAGCAGCCTCCGACAGGGCTCAGGCACCGGGGAGCTGTTTTTT. It translates to CASSLRQGSGTGELFF.

The chain recombines TRBV7-9 with TRBJ2-2; unclear D gene. V lost 7 bases and J 11 bases, leaving 14 bases between the germline ends. The CDR3 runs 12 residues. Germline V gene data show CDR1 as SEHNR and CDR2 as FQNEAQ (reference sequence). CDR3 sequence reads: CASNGVHYELFF. DNA of the CDR3: TGTGCCAGCAATGGAGTTCACTACGAGCTGTTTTTT.

The V call is TRBV4-2, the J call TRBJ2-6; D might be TRBD1 (6 bases). This CDR3 spans 19 amino acids. Trimming took 3 bases from V and 0 from J, leaving 18 bases between them. Germline CDR1 and CDR2: LGHNA and YNFKEQ. Written as DNA, the CDR3 is TGTGCCAGCAGCCAGTCGGAGGCCAGGGGTTTCTCTGGGGCCAACGTCCTGACTTTC. It yields the protein CASSQSEARGFSGANVLTF.

The chain employs TRBV2 and TRBJ2-1, with 9 bases lining up with TRBD2. The CDR3 totals 16 residues. The V segment lost 7 bases and the J segment 4 bases; nucleotides outside the gene matches: 11. Per the germline V gene, CDR1 is SNHLY and CDR2 is FYNNEI. The CDR3 region is CASTLLSGGQYNEQFF. The CDR3 nucleotides are TGTGCCAGCACCCTGCTTAGCGGGGGCCAATACAATGAGCAGTTCTTC.